The 15 T cell receptor beta chains below come from one sample, sequenced in a study of brain T cells in children with intractable seizures. Generated by immunoSEQ multiplex PCR, the TCRdb table keeps only in-frame clones and is missing some. The table lists fewer than 150,000 clones, roughly 94% of them singletons. This sample comprised peripheral blood, obtained at surgery. Receptors were obtained from a boy under three years old with hemimegalencephaly and intractable seizures.

The chain combines TRBV15 with TRBJ1-4, with TRBD1 matching 9 bases. Germline-derived CDR1 and CDR2 are LNHNV and YYDKDF (reference sequence). This CDR3 has 17 amino acids. V lost 3 bases, J lost 1 base, and 6 bases stayed unmatched. In DNA, the CDR3 is TGTGCCACCAGCAGGGGGGACAGGGAGATAACTAATGAAAAACTGTTTTTT. It yields the protein CATSRGDREITNEKLFF.

This clone was picked up one time. V and J are TRBV25-1 and TRBJ2-3; 7 bases align to TRBD1. The CDR3 sequence is 12 residues long. With V trimmed by 7 bases and J by 3 bases, 1 base remained unmatched. Germline V gene data show CDR1 as MGHDK and CDR2 as SYGVNS. CDR3 amino acids: CASNRGTDTQYF. The CDR3 nucleotides read TGTGCCAGCAACAGGGGAACAGATACGCAGTATTTT. The full variable domain, completed using reference TRBV25-1 and TRBJ2-3, is EADIYQTPRYLVIGTGKKITLECSQTMGHDKMYWYQQDPGMELHLIHYSYGVNSTEKGDLSSESTVSRIRTEHFPLTLESARPSHTSQYLCASNRGTDTQYFGPGTRLTVL.

V gene TRBV27 combines with J gene TRBJ2-3; TRBD2 aligns across 9 bases. Germline lookup yields CDR1 MNHEY and CDR2 SMNVEV (reference sequence). The CDR3 is 15 amino acids. With 1 base clipped from V and 6 bases from J, the junction kept 5 bases outside the gene matches. CDR3 DNA: TGTGCCAGCAGTTTATGGCGCGGGAGGGTTGATACGCAGTATTTT. The encoded protein is CASSLWRGRVDTQYF.

This chain connects TRBV28 to TRBJ1-1, with D unclear. CDR1 MDHEN and CDR2 SYDVKM come from the germline V gene. Trimming stripped 4 bases from V and 0 bases from J, with 15 bases between. This CDR3 has 16 residues. This CDR3 reads CASSSRQLRLNTEAFF. CDR3 coding DNA: TGTGCCAGCAGTTCTCGGCAATTGCGTCTGAACACTGAAGCTTTCTTT.

The rearrangement joins TRBV29-1 to TRBJ1-2; 10 bases are a match to TRBD1. The V gene's germline CDR1 is SQVTM and CDR2 ANQGSEA. Losses at the gene ends were 6 bases for V and 6 bases for J; bases not matched to a gene: 4. There are 12 residues in the CDR3. The CDR3 nucleotides are TGCAGCGTGGGAGGGACAGGGGATGGCTACACCTTC. The encoded protein is CSVGGTGDGYTF.

The chain is built from TRBV2 and TRBJ2-2; no definite D call. The CDR3 has 14 amino acids. V was trimmed by 10 bases and J by 3 bases, leaving 15 bases between them. The germline V gene has CDR1 SNHLY and CDR2 FYNNEI. DNA of the CDR3: TGTGCCACCGAACTGGGGTCCCACACCGGGGAGCTGTTTTTT. Protein sequence: CATELGSHTGELFF.

The J gene is TRBJ2-7, the V gene TRBV5-6; D call uncertain. V lost 0 bases, J lost 3 bases, and 4 bases lay in between. Germline assignment: CDR1 SGHDT and CDR2 YYEEEE. The CDR3 spans 12 residues. CDR3 DNA sequence: TGTGCCAGCAGCTTGGTGGGCTACGAGCAGTACTTC. Translation: CASSLVGYEQYF.

This clone has a count of ten or more. The chain combines TRBV12-2 with TRBJ2-7. TRBV12-2 has pseudogene status. The CDR3 covers 10 residues. The CDR3 protein is CASRLEGQYF. The CDR3 DNA sequence: TGTGCAAGTCGCTTAGAGGGGCAGTACTTC.

V usage is TRBV28 and J usage is TRBJ1-1, with D maybe TRBD1 (5 bases). From germline, CDR1 is MDHEN and CDR2 SYDVKM. The CDR3 extends over 12 amino acids. V gave up 7 bases and J gave up 4 bases, with 10 bases separating them. The CDR3 region is CASKRGVTEAFF. The DNA for the CDR3 is TGTGCCAGCAAGCGAGGGGTCACTGAAGCTTTCTTT.

The chain employs TRBV19 and TRBJ2-2; perhaps TRBD1 as D (6 bases). The V gene lost 3 bases and the J gene lost 0 bases, with 11 bases spanning the gap. The CDR3 spans 16 residues. Germline CDR1 LNHDA, CDR2 SQIVND (reference sequence). The CDR3 bases are TGTGCCAGTAGTATGGGGGCGGCGGCGAACACCGGGGAGCTGTTTTTT. This codes for CASSMGAAANTGELFF.

This rearrangement joins TRBV5-1 to TRBJ2-7, with 10 bases identical to TRBD2. The germline V gene encodes CDR1 SGHRS and CDR2 YFSETQ. The CDR3 contains 16 residues. Trimming took 0 bases from V and 0 from J; bases not matched to a gene: 3. The chain's CDR3 is CASSLVASGSSYEQYF. The DNA of the CDR3 is TGCGCCAGCAGCTTGGTGGCTAGCGGGAGCTCCTACGAGCAGTACTTC.

This clone was seen once. The chain uses TRBV6-5 and TRBJ1-3; no firm D call. Trimming took off 6 bases at V and 0 bases at J, with 12 bases between the two ends. The CDR3 consists of 15 residues. CDR1 MNHEY and CDR2 SVGAGI come from the germline V gene. CDR3 bases: TGTGCCAGCAGAGGAGGGATTCTCTCTGGAAACACCATATATTTT. This translates into CASRGGILSGNTIYF.

The CDR3 region is CASSRSGSPRPGELFF. The CDR3 region has the DNA TGTGCCAGCAGCCGATCAGGCTCCCCTAGGCCCGGGGAGCTGTTTTTT. The chain joins TRBV3-1 (or the pseudogene TRBV3-2) to TRBJ2-2; D is ambiguous. The CDR3 covers 16 residues. Germline CDR1 LGHDT, CDR2 YNNKEL (reference sequence). Trimming pared 4 bases from V and 6 bases from J, leaving 18 bases between.

This chain connects TRBV9 to TRBJ2-1; either TRBD1 or TRBD2 may fit D (6 bases each). Trimming took 4 bases from V and 7 from J, leaving 12 bases between them. Germline lookup yields CDR1 SGDLS and CDR2 YYNGEE. The CDR3 loop spans 13 amino acids. The chain's CDR3 is CASSRAGQNEQFF. In nucleotides, the CDR3 is TGTGCCAGCAGCCGGGCGGGACAAAATGAGCAGTTCTTC.

In its sample, this clone was seen once. The chain is built from TRBV5-1 and TRBJ1-2; D might be TRBD1 (5 bases). V shed 7 bases and J shed 1 base, with 14 bases lying between them. CDR3 length: 14 residues. CDR1 SGHRS and CDR2 YFSETQ come from the germline V gene. In DNA, the CDR3 is TGCGCCAGCGGGGCAGGCCAGTTTAACTATGGCTACACCTTC. It yields the protein CASGAGQFNYGYTF.